This T cell receptor (beta chain) derives from a study of cytomegalovirus exposure and HLA in healthy donors. Whole-study results and caveats: V segments that were indistinguishable, TRBV6-2 and TRBV6-3 among them, were omitted from analysis. The study listed 150 to 200 cytomegalovirus-associated TCR beta chains.

Germline assignment: CDR1 SGHTA and CDR2 FQGNSA. This CDR3 has 13 residues. The V and J ends lost 5 bases and 7 bases, in that order; junction bases with no gene match: 8. Primers included in the PCR were 60 Vbeta and 13 Jbeta primers. Measured with immunoSEQ multiplex PCR; TCRdb has only the in-frame clones, and not every one. This sample carries 100,000 to 150,000 clones, with around 3.6% going to the ten biggest clones. To note about this clone: Its antigen is undetermined.

This chain connects TRBV7-2 to TRBJ2-7, with TRBD2 matching 7 bases. The receptor was isolated from a man aged 18 to 35 in good health and CMV-seronegative. The sample was PBMCs. The CDR3 is CASSRAGRGEQYF. The CDR3 DNA sequence: TGTGCCAGCAGCCGAGCGGGACGAGGTGAGCAGTACTTC. Based on the CDR3 plus reference TRBV7-2 and TRBJ2-7, the full variable domain is GAGVSQSPSNKVTEKGKDVELRCDPISGHTALYWYRQSLGQGLEFLIYFQGNSAPDKSGLPSDRFSAERTGGSVSTLTIQRTQQEDSAVYLCASSRAGRGEQYFGPGTRLTVT.